One sample yielded the 20 T cell receptor beta chains listed below, sequenced in a study of blood T cell repertoires in COVID-19. Produced via immunoSEQ multiplex PCR; TCRdb's table is partial and in-frame only. The sample has 90,000 or so clones, roughly 83% seen once. Sequences were obtained from peripheral blood. These receptor sequences come from a human donor in a cohort sampled during active COVID-19.

For the CDR3, the DNA is TGTGCCAGCAGCCCGATCTTGGCGAACACTGAAGCTTTCTTT. It translates to CASSPILANTEAFF. The chain joins TRBV14 to TRBJ1-1; no clear D. CDR1 SGHDN and CDR2 FVKESK come from the germline V gene. The CDR3 extends over 14 amino acids. Trimming removed 4 bases from V and 1 base from J, with 10 bases in between.

CDR3 bases: TGTGCCAGCAGTATCGGGGTCCCCCACAATGAGCAGTTCTTC. Residues: CASSIGVPHNEQFF. The chain is built from TRBV6-5 and TRBJ2-1, with D possibly matching TRBD2 (5 bases). The V and J ends lost 5 bases and 5 bases respectively, with 13 bases between them. CDR1 is MNHEY and CDR2 is SVGAGI in the germline V gene. The CDR3 is 14 amino acids.

V is TRBV10-3 and J is TRBJ2-3; 9 positions agree with TRBD1. The V and J ends lost 3 bases and 2 bases, in that order; junction bases with no gene match: 3. The CDR3 covers 15 residues. Per the germline V gene, CDR1 is ENHRY and CDR2 is SYGVKD. DNA of the CDR3: TGTGCCATCAGTGAAAGGACAGGGGTCACAGATACGCAGTATTTT. Protein: CAISERTGVTDTQYF.

This clone turned up a few times. The chain employs TRBV28 and TRBJ2-3; TRBD1 agrees at 8 bases. The germline V gene has CDR1 MDHEN and CDR2 SYDVKM. The length of the CDR3 is 16 residues. V was pared by 8 bases and J by 5 bases, with 15 bases of the junction left unmatched. The DNA for the CDR3 is TGTGCCAGCTCCTCCTCCCTCACAGGGGGGTTAGATACGCAGTATTTT. It encodes CASSSSLTGGLDTQYF. Together with reference TRBV28 and TRBJ2-3, the CDR3 gives the full variable domain: DVKVTQSSRYLVKRTGEKVFLECVQDMDHENMFWYRQDPGLGLRLIYFSYDVKMKEKGDIPEGYSVSREKKERFSLILESASTNQTSMYLCASSSSLTGGLDTQYFGPGTRLTVL.

This sequence joins TRBV10-3 and TRBJ1-2; D might be TRBD1 (5 bases). V lost 6 bases and J lost 6, with 14 bases in between. The CDR3 covers 13 residues. Per germline, CDR1 ENHRY and CDR2 SYGVKD. CDR3 residues: CAISREVYDGYTF. The CDR3 nucleotides are TGTGCCATCAGCAGGGAGGTATACGATGGCTACACCTTC.

The chain's CDR3 is CASSEWRGGTDTQYF. CDR3 DNA sequence: TGCGCCAGCAGTGAATGGCGGGGGGGCACAGATACGCAGTATTTT. V gene TRBV10-1 combines with J gene TRBJ2-3; 8 bases are shared with TRBD2. V shed 3 bases and J 1 base; nucleotides not matched to a gene: 3. The CDR3 length is 15 residues. CDR1 and CDR2 (germline): WNHNN, SYGVQD (reference sequence).

This clone has only one observation. The rearrangement uses TRBV6-6 and TRBJ2-5; 9 bases are a match to TRBD2. Trimming cost V 6 bases and J 4 bases; bases outside gene matches: 9. Per germline, CDR1 MNHNY and CDR2 SVGAGI (reference sequence). The CDR3 consists of 15 residues. This CDR3 is CASRRGSGSPETQYF. In nucleotides, the CDR3 is TGTGCCAGCAGAAGGGGTAGCGGGAGCCCAGAGACCCAGTACTTC.

The V gene is TRBV6-5, the J gene TRBJ2-3, with 13 bases fitting TRBD2. The CDR3 totals 13 residues. Germline values: CDR1 MNHEY, CDR2 SVGAGI. The V gene end was trimmed by 6 bases and the J gene end by 11 bases; junction bases not matched to a gene: 5. CDR3 amino acids: CASRSGLAGVQYF. For the CDR3, the DNA is TGTGCCAGCAGATCCGGACTAGCGGGGGTGCAGTATTTT.

This sequence joins TRBV4-3 and TRBJ2-1; 7 positions match TRBD2. The CDR3 extends over 13 amino acids. With V trimmed by 3 bases and J by 9 bases, 5 bases remained unmatched. Germline-derived CDR1 and CDR2 are LGHNA and YSLEER. The CDR3 reads CASSHGQRGEQFF. Here the CDR3 DNA reads TGCGCCAGCAGCCATGGGCAGCGGGGTGAGCAGTTCTTC.

The gene calls are TRBV19 and TRBJ2-3; 7 bases agree with TRBD2. The CDR3 totals 20 residues. In germline, CDR1 is LNHDA, CDR2 SQIVND (reference sequence). V was pared by 1 base and J by 0 bases, with 16 bases of the junction left unmatched. DNA for the CDR3: TGTGCCAGTAGTATAGGATCGTCTAGCGGAATCTCTTCTAGCACAGATACGCAGTATTTT. It yields the protein CASSIGSSSGISSSTDTQYF.

This rearrangement joins TRBV5-1 to TRBJ1-1; 10 nucleotides match TRBD1. The ends lost 4 bases at V and 7 bases at J; junction bases unmatched: 7. The germline CDR1 and CDR2 sequences are SGHRS and YFSETQ. This CDR3 has 14 residues. In DNA form, the CDR3 reads TGCGCCAGCAGCACCTGGGACAGGGGCATTGAAGCTTTCTTT. Translating gives CASSTWDRGIEAFF.

The V gene is TRBV14, the J gene TRBJ2-1, with TRBD2 matching 8 bases. Germline loops: CDR1 SGHDN, CDR2 FVKESK. The CDR3 runs to 13 residues. V was clipped by 10 bases and J by 5 bases; unmatched bases: 7. This CDR3 is CATTERGNNEQFF. DNA of the CDR3: TGTGCCACCACTGAGCGGGGGAACAATGAGCAGTTCTTC.

The chain uses TRBV28 and TRBJ1-2; D is perhaps TRBD1 (5 bases). Germline lookup yields CDR1 MDHEN and CDR2 SYDVKM. This CDR3 spans 16 amino acids. Between the trimmed V and J ends, which lost 2 bases and 6 bases, there was a span of 19 bases. CDR3 protein: CASSLRGQGGYDGYTF. CDR3 DNA: TGTGCCAGCAGTTTACGAGGCCAGGGAGGGTACGATGGCTACACCTTC.

The chain employs TRBV15 and TRBJ2-6; tentatively, D is TRBD1 (6 bases). Germline V gene sequence: CDR1 LNHNV, CDR2 YYDKDF (reference sequence). The CDR3 totals 17 residues. V dropped 2 bases and J dropped 0 bases, with 11 bases sitting between them. The CDR3 nucleotides read TGTGCCACCAGCAGATCCACAGGGAGCTCTGGGGCCAACGTCCTGACTTTC. Its protein product is CATSRSTGSSGANVLTF.

V is TRBV5-4 and J is TRBJ2-3; 12 positions agree with TRBD2. The V gene's germline CDR1 is SGHNT and CDR2 YYREEE (reference sequence). The CDR3 has 16 amino acids. The V segment lost 3 bases and the J segment 3 bases; nucleotides outside the gene matches: 5. CDR3 sequence: CASSSLTSGSTDTQYF. The DNA for the CDR3 is TGTGCCAGCAGCTCCCTGACTAGCGGGAGTACAGATACGCAGTATTTT.

This chain links TRBV18 with TRBJ1-1; 8 nucleotides match TRBD1. Germline-derived CDR1 and CDR2 are KGHSH and LQKENI. The CDR3 runs to 13 residues. V dropped 4 bases and J dropped 6; count of bases not matched to a gene: 4. DNA of the CDR3: TGTGCCAGCTCACGGGGACAGGCTCCTGAAGCTTTCTTT. This codes for CASSRGQAPEAFF.

The gene calls are TRBV6-2 or TRBV6-3 and TRBJ2-1, with a tentative D call TRBD2 (5 bases). The CDR3 has 16 residues. The germline CDR1 and CDR2 sequences are MNHEY and SVGEGT. The V end was cut by 0 bases, the J end by 0 bases, with 9 bases between. CDR3 in DNA: TGTGCCAGCAGTTACTCGGGAGTAAGCTCCTACAATGAGCAGTTCTTC. Translation gives CASSYSGVSSYNEQFF.

Concerning this clone itself: Other DNA sequences within the sample encode an identical CDR3. The chain carries TRBV3-1 (or the pseudogene TRBV3-2) and TRBJ1-2; tentatively, D is TRBD1 (6 bases). Germline values: CDR1 LGHDT, CDR2 YNNKEL (reference sequence). CDR3 length: 12 amino acids. Trimming stripped 4 bases from V and 8 bases from J, with 11 bases between. The CDR3 DNA sequence: TGTGCCAGCAGCCCTGACAGGCACGGCTACACCTTC. Its translation: CASSPDRHGYTF.

This clone was observed once. The rearrangement uses TRBV21-1 and TRBJ2-3; the D segment call TRBD2 is taken from the table without a DNA check. TRBV21-1 is recorded as a pseudogene. The CDR3 runs to 18 residues. The CDR3 DNA reads TGTGCCAGCAGCAAAGAACTAGCGGGACCCAATCCAACAGATACGCAGTATTTT. Its protein product is CASSKELAGPNPTDTQYF.

V gene TRBV7-9 combines with J gene TRBJ1-4; 7 positions agree with TRBD1. Germline-derived CDR1 and CDR2 are SEHNR and FQNEAQ (reference sequence). This CDR3 comprises 15 residues. J lost 7 bases, V lost 5 bases, and 10 bases had no gene match. CDR3 loop: CASSRTGDVGEKLFF. The CDR3 coding sequence is TGTGCCAGCAGCCGTACAGGGGACGTGGGTGAAAAACTGTTTTTT.